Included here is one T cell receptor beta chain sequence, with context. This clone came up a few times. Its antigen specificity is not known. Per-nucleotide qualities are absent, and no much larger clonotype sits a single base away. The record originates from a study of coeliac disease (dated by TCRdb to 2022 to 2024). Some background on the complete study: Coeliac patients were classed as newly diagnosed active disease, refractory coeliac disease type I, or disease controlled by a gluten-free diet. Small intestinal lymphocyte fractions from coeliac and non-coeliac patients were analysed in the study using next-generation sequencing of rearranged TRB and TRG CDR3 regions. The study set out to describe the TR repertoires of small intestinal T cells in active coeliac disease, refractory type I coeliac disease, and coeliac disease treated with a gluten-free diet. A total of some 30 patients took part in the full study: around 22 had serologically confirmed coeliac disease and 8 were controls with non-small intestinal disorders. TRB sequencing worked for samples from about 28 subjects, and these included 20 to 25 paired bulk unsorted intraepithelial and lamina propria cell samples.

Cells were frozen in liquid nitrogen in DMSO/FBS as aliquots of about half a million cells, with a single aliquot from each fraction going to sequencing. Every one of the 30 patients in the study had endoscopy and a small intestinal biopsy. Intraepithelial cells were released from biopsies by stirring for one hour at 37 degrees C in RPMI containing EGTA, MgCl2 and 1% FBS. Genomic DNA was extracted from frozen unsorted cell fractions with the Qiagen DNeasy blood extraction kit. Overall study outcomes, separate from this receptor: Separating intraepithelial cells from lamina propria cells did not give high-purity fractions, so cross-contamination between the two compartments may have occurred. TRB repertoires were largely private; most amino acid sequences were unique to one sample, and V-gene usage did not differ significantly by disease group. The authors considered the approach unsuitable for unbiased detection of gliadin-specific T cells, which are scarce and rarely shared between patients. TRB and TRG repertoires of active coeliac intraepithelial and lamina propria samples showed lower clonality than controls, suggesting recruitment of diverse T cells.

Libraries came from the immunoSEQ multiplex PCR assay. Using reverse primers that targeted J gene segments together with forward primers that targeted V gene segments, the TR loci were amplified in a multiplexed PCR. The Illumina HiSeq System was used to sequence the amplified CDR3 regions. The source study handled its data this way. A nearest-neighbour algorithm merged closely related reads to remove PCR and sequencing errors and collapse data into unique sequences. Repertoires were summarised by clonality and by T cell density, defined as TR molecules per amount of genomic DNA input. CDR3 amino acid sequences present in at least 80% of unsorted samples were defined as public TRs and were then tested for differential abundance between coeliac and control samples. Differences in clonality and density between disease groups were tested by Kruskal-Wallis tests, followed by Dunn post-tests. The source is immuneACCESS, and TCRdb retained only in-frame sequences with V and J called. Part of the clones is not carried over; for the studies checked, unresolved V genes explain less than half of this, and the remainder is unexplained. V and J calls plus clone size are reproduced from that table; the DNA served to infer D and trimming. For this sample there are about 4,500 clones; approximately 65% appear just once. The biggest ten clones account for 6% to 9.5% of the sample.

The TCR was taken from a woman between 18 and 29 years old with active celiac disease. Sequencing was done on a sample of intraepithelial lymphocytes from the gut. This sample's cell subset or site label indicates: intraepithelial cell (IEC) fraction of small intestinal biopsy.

In nucleotides, the sequence is TGTGCCAGTAGTACCCCCATCCATTTGACTAGCGGGGGACCCGCCAATGAGCAGTTCTTC. Its translation reads: CASSTPIHLTSGGPANEQFF. The rearrangement joined TRBV19 to TRBJ2-1; the junction holds 12 bases that match TRBD2. The germline V gene (reference sequence) provides CDR1 LNHDA and CDR2 SQIVND. V ends up 4 bases short and J 6 bases short, with an unmatched junction base count of 19. From cysteine to phenylalanine, the CDR3 is 20 amino acids long. The sequence is cut down to CDR3 DNA, 60 bases in frame from base 1.